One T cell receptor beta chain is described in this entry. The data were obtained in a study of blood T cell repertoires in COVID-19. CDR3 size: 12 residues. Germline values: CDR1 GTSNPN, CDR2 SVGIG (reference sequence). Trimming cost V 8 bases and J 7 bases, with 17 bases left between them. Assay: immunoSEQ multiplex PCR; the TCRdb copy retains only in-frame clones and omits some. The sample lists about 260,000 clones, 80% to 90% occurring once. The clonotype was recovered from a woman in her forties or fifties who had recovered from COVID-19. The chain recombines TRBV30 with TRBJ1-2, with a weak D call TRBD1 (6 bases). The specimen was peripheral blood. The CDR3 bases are TGTGCCCGACAAGGGGGATTTATTGGCTACACCTTC. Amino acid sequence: CARQGGFIGYTF.